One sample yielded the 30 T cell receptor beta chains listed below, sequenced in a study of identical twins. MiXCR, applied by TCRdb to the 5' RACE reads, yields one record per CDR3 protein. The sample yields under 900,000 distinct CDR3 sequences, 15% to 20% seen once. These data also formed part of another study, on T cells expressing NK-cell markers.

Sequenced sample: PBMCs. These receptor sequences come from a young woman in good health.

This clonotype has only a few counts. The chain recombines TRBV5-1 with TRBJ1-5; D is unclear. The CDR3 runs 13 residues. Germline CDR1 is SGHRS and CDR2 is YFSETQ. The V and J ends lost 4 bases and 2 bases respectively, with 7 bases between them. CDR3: CASSDDGNQPQHF. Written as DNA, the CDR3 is TGCGCCAGCAGCGATGATGGCAATCAGCCCCAGCATTTT.

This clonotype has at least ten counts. CDR3 DNA sequence: TGTGCCAGCAGCCAATTCGGCTATGAGCAGTTCTTC. Translated, it gives CASSQFGYEQFF. The V and J genes are TRBV3-1 and TRBJ2-1; no clear D gene. The CDR3 spans 12 residues. The V and J ends lost 2 bases and 8 bases respectively, with 7 bases between them. Germline V gene data show CDR1 as LGHDT and CDR2 as YNNKEL (reference sequence).

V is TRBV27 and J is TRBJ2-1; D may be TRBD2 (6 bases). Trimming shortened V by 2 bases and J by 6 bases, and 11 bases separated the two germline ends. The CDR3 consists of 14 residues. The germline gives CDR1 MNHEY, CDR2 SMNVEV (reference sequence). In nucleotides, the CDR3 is TGTGCCAGCAGTTTAACAGCGGGTTTCAATGAGCAGTTCTTC. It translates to CASSLTAGFNEQFF.

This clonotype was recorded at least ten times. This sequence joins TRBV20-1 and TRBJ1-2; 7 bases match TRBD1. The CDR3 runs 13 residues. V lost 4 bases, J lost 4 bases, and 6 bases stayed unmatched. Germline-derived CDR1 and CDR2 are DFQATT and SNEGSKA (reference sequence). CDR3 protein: CSAKPGQSYGYTF. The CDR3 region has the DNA TGCAGTGCTAAACCGGGACAGTCCTATGGCTACACCTTC.

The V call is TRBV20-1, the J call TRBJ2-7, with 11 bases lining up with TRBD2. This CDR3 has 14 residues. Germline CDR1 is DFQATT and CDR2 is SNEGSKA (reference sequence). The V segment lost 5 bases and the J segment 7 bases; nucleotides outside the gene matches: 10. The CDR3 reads CSASLAGGPREQYF. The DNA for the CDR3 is TGCAGTGCTTCATTAGCGGGAGGGCCCCGGGAGCAGTACTTC.

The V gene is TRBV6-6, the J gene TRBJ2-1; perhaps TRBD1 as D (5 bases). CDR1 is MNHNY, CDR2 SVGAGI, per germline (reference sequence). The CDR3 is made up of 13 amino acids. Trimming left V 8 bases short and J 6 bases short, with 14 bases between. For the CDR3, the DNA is TGTGCCAGCGGGGCGGTACAGCTCAATGAGCAGTTCTTC. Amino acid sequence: CASGAVQLNEQFF.

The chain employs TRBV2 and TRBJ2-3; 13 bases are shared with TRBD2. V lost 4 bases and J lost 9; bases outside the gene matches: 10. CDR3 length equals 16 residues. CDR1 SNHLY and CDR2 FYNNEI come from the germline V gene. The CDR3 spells CASSVKLAGGPWTQYF. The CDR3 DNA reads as TGTGCCAGCAGTGTTAAACTAGCGGGGGGGCCTTGGACGCAGTATTTT.

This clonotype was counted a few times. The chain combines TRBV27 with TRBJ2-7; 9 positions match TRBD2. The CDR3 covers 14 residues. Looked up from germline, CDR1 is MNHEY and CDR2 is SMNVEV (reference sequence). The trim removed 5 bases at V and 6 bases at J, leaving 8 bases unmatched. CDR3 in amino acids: CASSTAGTSSEQYF. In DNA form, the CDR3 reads TGTGCCAGCAGTACAGCGGGGACTAGCTCCGAGCAGTACTTC.

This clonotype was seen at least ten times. The chain's CDR3 is CASSFGLVSYNEQFF. The CDR3 DNA reads TGTGCCAGCAGCTTTGGGCTAGTTTCCTACAATGAGCAGTTCTTC. The chain is built from TRBV7-2 and TRBJ2-1; D is undetermined. CDR3 length: 15 residues. The germline V gene encodes CDR1 SGHTA and CDR2 FQGNSA. The V end lost 3 bases, the J end lost 1 base, and 10 bases lay between the germline ends.

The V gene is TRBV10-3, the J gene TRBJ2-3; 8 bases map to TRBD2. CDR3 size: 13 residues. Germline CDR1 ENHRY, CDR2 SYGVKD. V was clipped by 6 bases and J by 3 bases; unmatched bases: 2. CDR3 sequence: CAIRSGGTDTQYF. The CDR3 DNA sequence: TGTGCCATCAGGAGCGGGGGAACAGATACGCAGTATTTT.

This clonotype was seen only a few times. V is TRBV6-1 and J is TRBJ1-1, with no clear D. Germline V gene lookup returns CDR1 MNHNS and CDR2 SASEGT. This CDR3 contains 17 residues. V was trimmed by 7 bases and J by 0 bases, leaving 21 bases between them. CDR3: CASIPTRRWAMNTEAFF. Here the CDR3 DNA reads TGTGCCAGCATCCCTACCCGTCGGTGGGCCATGAACACTGAAGCTTTCTTT.

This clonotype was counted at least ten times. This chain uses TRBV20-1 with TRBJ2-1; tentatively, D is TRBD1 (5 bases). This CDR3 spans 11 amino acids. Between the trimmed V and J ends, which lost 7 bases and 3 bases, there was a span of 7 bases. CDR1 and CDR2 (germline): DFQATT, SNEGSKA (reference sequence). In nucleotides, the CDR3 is TGCAGTGAGGGGCGCTACAATGAGCAGTTCTTC. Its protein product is CSEGRYNEQFF.

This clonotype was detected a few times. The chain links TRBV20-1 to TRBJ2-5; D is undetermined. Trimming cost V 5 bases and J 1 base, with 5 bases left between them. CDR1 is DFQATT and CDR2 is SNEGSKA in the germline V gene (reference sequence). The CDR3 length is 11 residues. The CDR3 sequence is CSAVVQETQYF. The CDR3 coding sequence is TGCAGTGCTGTCGTCCAAGAGACCCAGTACTTC.

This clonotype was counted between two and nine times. In DNA, the CDR3 is TGTGCCAGCAGCCACCTGTCCGGAGAGGGCTACACCTTC. This translates into CASSHLSGEGYTF. The rearrangement uses TRBV3-1 and TRBJ1-2; no definite D call. Trimming left V 3 bases short and J 8 bases short, with 13 bases between. Germline V gene lookup returns CDR1 LGHDT and CDR2 YNNKEL (reference sequence). The CDR3 covers 13 residues.

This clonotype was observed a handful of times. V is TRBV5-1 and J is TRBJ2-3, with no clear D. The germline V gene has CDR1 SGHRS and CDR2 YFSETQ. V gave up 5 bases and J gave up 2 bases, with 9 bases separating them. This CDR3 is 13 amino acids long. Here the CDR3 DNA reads TGCGCCAGCAGAGCCGCAACCACAGATACGCAGTATTTT. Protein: CASRAATTDTQYF.

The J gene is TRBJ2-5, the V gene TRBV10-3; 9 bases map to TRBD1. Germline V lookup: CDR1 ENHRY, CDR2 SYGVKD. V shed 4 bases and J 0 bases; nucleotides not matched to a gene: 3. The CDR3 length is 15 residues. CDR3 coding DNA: TGTGCCATCAGTGCAGGGACAGGGTACCAAGAGACCCAGTACTTC. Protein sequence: CAISAGTGYQETQYF.

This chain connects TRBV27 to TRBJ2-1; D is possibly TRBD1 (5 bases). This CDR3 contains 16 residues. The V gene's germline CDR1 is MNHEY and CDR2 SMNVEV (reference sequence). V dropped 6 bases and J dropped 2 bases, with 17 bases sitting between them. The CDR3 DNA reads TGTGCCAGCAGGAAAGTTAGGGGTGGGGCCTACAATGAGCAGTTCTTC. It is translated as CASRKVRGGAYNEQFF.

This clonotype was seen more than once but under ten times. In nucleotides, the CDR3 is TGCAGTGCAAACCATCCGACAGTTGTTTACGAGCAGTACTTC. Translated, it gives CSANHPTVVYEQYF. The genes are TRBV20-1 and TRBJ2-7, with TRBD1 as a possible D gene (5 bases). Trimming took 6 bases from V and 4 from J, leaving 19 bases between them. The CDR3 covers 14 residues. Germline V gene data show CDR1 as DFQATT and CDR2 as SNEGSKA (reference sequence).

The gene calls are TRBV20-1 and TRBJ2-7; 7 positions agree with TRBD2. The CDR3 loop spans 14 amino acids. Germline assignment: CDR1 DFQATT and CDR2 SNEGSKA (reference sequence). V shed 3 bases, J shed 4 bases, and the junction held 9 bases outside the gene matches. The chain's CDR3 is CSASYGTTQYEQYF. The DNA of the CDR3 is TGCAGTGCTAGTTATGGGACTACGCAGTACGAGCAGTACTTC.

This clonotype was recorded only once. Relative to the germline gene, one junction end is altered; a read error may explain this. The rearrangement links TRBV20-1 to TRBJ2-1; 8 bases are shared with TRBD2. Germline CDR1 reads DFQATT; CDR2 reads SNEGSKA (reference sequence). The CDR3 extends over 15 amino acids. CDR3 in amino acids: CSAGDPGRALNEQFF. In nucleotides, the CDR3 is TGCAGTGCTGGAGATCCCGGGAGGGCCCTGAATGAGCAGTTCTTC.

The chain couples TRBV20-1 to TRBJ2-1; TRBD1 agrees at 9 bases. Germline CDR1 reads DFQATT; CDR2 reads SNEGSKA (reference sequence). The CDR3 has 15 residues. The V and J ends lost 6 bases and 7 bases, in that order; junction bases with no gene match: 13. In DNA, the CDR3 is TGCAGTGCCCTCCATGTGACAGGGGGAAGGAATGAGCAGTTCTTC. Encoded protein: CSALHVTGGRNEQFF.

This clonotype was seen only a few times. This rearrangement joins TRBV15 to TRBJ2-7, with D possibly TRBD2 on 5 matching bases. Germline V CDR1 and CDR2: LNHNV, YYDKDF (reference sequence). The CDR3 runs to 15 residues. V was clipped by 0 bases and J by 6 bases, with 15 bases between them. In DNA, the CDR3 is TGTGCCACCAGCAGAGATATCGGGGAGCGGAGCGAGCAGTACTTC. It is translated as CATSRDIGERSEQYF.

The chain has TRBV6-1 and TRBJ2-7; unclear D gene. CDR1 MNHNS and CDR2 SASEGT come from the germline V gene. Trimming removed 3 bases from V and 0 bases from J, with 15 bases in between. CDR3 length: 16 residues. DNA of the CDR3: TGTGCCAGCAGTGAGCCAGCTCCATTGACCTCCTACGAGCAGTACTTC. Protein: CASSEPAPLTSYEQYF.

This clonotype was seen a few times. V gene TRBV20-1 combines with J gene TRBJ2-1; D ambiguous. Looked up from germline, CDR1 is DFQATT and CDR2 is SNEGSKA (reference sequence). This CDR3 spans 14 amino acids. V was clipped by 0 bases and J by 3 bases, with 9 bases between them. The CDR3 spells CSARDRDNYNEQFF. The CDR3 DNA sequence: TGCAGTGCTAGAGATAGGGATAACTACAATGAGCAGTTCTTC.

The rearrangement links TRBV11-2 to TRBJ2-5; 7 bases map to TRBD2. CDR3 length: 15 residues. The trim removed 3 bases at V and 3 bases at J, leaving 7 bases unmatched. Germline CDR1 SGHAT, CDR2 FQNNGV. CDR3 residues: CASSLRASGEETQYF. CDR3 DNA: TGTGCCAGCAGCTTGCGGGCTAGCGGAGAAGAGACCCAGTACTTC.

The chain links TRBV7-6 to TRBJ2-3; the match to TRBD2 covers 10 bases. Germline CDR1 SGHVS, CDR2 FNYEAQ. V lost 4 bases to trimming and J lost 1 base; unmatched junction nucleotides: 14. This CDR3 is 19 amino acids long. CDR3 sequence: CASSSPASSGSKRTDTQYF. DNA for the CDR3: TGTGCCAGCAGCTCCCCGGCTTCTAGCGGGAGTAAACGCACAGATACGCAGTATTTT.

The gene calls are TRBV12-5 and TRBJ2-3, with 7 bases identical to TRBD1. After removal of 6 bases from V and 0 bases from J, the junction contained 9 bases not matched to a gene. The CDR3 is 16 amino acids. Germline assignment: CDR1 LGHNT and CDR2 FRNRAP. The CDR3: CASGRLTGPSTDTQYF. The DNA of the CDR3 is TGTGCTAGTGGCCGCTTGACAGGGCCAAGCACAGATACGCAGTATTTT.

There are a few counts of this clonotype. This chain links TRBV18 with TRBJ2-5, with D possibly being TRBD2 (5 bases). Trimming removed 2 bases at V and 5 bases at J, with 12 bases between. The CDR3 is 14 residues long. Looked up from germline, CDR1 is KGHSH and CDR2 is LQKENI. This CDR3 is CASSPSGIRETQYF. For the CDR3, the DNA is TGTGCCAGCTCACCATCCGGGATTCGCGAGACCCAGTACTTC.

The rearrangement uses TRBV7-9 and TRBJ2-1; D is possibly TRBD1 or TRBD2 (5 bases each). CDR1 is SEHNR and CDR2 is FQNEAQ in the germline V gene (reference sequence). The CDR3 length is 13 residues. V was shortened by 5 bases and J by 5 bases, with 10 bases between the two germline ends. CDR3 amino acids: CASSRGVDNEQFF. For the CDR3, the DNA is TGTGCCAGCAGCCGGGGCGTGGACAATGAGCAGTTCTTC.

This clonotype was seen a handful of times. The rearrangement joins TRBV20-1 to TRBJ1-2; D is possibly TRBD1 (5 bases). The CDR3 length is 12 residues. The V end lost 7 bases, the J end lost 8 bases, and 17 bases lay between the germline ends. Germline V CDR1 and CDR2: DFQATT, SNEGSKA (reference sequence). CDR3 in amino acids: CSVSLGTQGYTF. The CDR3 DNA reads TGCAGTGTTAGCCTAGGGACGCAAGGCTACACCTTC.